A single sample is the source of the 26 T cell receptor beta chains below, sequenced in a study of long-term antiretroviral therapy in people with HIV. At the survey level, the v3.0 immunoSEQ assay was run. Measured with immunoSEQ multiplex PCR; TCRdb has only the in-frame clones, and not every one. This table has tens of thousands of clones, over 90% appearing once. The sample in question was unsorted PBMCs, obtained 5.3 years after starting antiretroviral therapy. These receptors all stem from a man between 45 and 60 years old with HIV.

The chain combines TRBV11-2 with TRBJ2-1; a possible D gene is TRBD2 (5 bases). CDR3 length equals 11 residues. The germline V and J ends were trimmed by 7 bases and 7 bases, with 8 bases remaining between them. Germline CDR1 is SGHAT and CDR2 is FQNNGV. The CDR3 region is CASTRENEQFF. In DNA form, the CDR3 reads TGTGCCAGCACAAGGGAGAATGAGCAGTTCTTC.

The chain has TRBV25-1 and TRBJ1-1; unclear D gene. Germline-derived CDR1 and CDR2 are MGHDK and SYGVNS. There are 13 residues in the CDR3. Deletions cut 4 bases from V and 2 bases from J, with 8 bases between. The CDR3, as DNA: TGTGCCAGCAGTGCTGGGTTTAACACTGAAGCTTTCTTT. Protein sequence: CASSAGFNTEAFF.

CDR3 in amino acids: CASSDLGSSGEQYF. The CDR3 DNA is TGTGCCAGCAGCGACCTCGGATCTAGTGGCGAGCAGTACTTC. The chain links TRBV7-8 to TRBJ2-7; D gene ambiguous. CDR3 length: 14 residues. Germline V gene sequence: CDR1 SGHVS, CDR2 FQNEAQ. Between the trimmed V and J ends, which lost 5 bases and 6 bases, there was a span of 17 bases.

This clone was recorded only once. The chain recombines TRBV13 with TRBJ2-7; maybe TRBD2 (5 bases). The CDR3 has 13 residues. Trimming stripped 0 bases from V and 4 bases from J, with 7 bases between. The germline CDR1 and CDR2 sequences are PRHDT and FYEKMQ (reference sequence). CDR3 residues: CASSLGGRYEQYF. CDR3 DNA: TGTGCCAGCAGCTTAGGGGGGAGATACGAGCAGTACTTC.

J is TRBJ2-7 and V is TRBV10-3; D uncertain. The V and J ends lost 2 bases and 2 bases respectively, with 4 bases between them. The CDR3 is made up of 12 amino acids. Germline assignment: CDR1 ENHRY and CDR2 SYGVKD. The CDR3 DNA sequence: TGTGCCATCAGTGAGCTACCCTACGAGCAGTACTTC. This encodes CAISELPYEQYF.

V is TRBV19 and J is TRBJ2-7; the match to TRBD1 covers 10 bases. The germline V gene has CDR1 LNHDA and CDR2 SQIVND (reference sequence). The CDR3 totals 17 residues. Trimming took 4 bases from V and 4 from J; bases not matched to a gene: 13. The chain's CDR3 is CASSRGELTGGMYEQYF. CDR3 DNA sequence: TGTGCCAGTAGTAGGGGTGAGCTGACAGGGGGCATGTACGAGCAGTACTTC. The full variable domain, its missing parts supplied by reference TRBV19 and TRBJ2-7, is DGGITQSPKYLFRKEGQNVTLSCEQNLNHDAMYWYRQDPGQGLRLIYYSQIVNDFQKGDIAEGYSVSREKKESFPLTVTSAQKNPTAFYLCASSRGELTGGMYEQYFGPGTRLTVT.

This chain uses TRBV6-1 with TRBJ1-3; no reliable D call. The CDR3 totals 14 residues. Per the germline V gene, CDR1 is MNHNS and CDR2 is SASEGT. Deletions cut 6 bases from V and 0 bases from J, with 9 bases between. The CDR3: CASRRLSSGNTIYF. In DNA form, the CDR3 reads TGTGCCAGCAGAAGACTTAGCTCTGGAAACACCATATATTTT.

The chain recombines TRBV7-8 with TRBJ1-5, with D possibly being TRBD1 (6 bases). CDR3 size: 15 residues. Per the germline V gene, CDR1 is SGHVS and CDR2 is FQNEAQ. Between the trimmed V and J ends, which lost 2 bases and 4 bases, there was a span of 12 bases. CDR3 loop: CASSLSRDTNQPQHF. The CDR3 DNA is TGTGCCAGCAGCTTATCCCGGGACACTAATCAGCCCCAGCATTTT.

V usage is TRBV10-3 and J usage is TRBJ2-3, with 7 bases aligning to TRBD2. V lost 5 bases, J lost 1 base, and 6 bases stayed unmatched. This CDR3 is built from 15 residues. Per germline, CDR1 ENHRY and CDR2 SYGVKD. The CDR3 region has the DNA TGTGCCATCAGTAGTCGGGCGGGGGGCACAGATACGCAGTATTTT. This codes for CAISSRAGGTDTQYF.

The V and J genes are TRBV28 and TRBJ1-2, with 10 bases matching TRBD1. This CDR3 has 15 residues. The germline CDR1 and CDR2 sequences are MDHEN and SYDVKM. Trimming took 5 bases from V and 5 from J; bases not matched to a gene: 8. The CDR3 here is CASSRSGTGVYGYTF. CDR3 DNA sequence: TGTGCCAGCAGTCGCTCCGGGACAGGGGTTTATGGCTACACCTTC.

The CDR3 region has the DNA TGTGCCATCAGGTCCGACAGTCTAAACTCCTACGAGCAGTACTTC. It specifies CAIRSDSLNSYEQYF. The chain employs TRBV10-3 and TRBJ2-7; D perhaps matches TRBD1 (5 bases). The CDR3 sequence is 15 residues long. Looked up from germline, CDR1 is ENHRY and CDR2 is SYGVKD. V dropped 6 bases and J dropped 0 bases, with 15 bases sitting between them.

The chain couples TRBV5-8 to TRBJ1-6; TRBD1 agrees at 8 bases. Trimming at V came to 4 bases and at J to 5 bases, leaving 11 bases not matched to a gene. This CDR3 region has 17 residues. Germline lookup yields CDR1 SGHTS and CDR2 YDEGEE. CDR3 region: CASSQDRGGMDNSPLHF. The CDR3 DNA is TGTGCCAGCAGCCAAGACAGGGGCGGGATGGATAATTCACCCCTCCACTTT.

The V gene is TRBV28, the J gene TRBJ2-7; D gene uncertain. Germline V gene sequence: CDR1 MDHEN, CDR2 SYDVKM. Trimming pared 8 bases from V and 0 bases from J, leaving 5 bases between. This CDR3 is 11 amino acids long. The CDR3 nucleotides read TGTGCCAGCGGGATCTCCTACGAGCAGTACTTC. Its protein is CASGISYEQYF.

This chain links TRBV7-3 with TRBJ2-2; 7 positions match TRBD2. V shed 4 bases and J 0 bases; nucleotides not matched to a gene: 5. CDR3 length equals 16 residues. Germline values: CDR1 SGHTA, CDR2 FQGTGA. CDR3 nucleotide sequence: TGTGCCAGCAGCTCCTCGGGGGGACCGAACACCGGGGAGCTGTTTTTT. Its protein is CASSSSGGPNTGELFF.

The J gene is TRBJ2-3, the V gene TRBV10-3, with 9 bases matching TRBD1. Germline CDR1 reads ENHRY; CDR2 reads SYGVKD. The CDR3 totals 17 residues. Losses at the gene ends were 2 bases for V and 2 bases for J; bases not matched to a gene: 8. The CDR3 is CAISEGAGQGHTDTQYF. DNA for the CDR3: TGTGCCATCAGTGAGGGGGCGGGACAGGGCCACACAGATACGCAGTATTTT.

This sequence joins TRBV4-3 and TRBJ2-3; 11 bases agree with TRBD1. The CDR3 contains 16 residues. Germline CDR1 and CDR2: LGHNA and YSLEER. V was pared by 4 bases and J by 3 bases, with 6 bases of the junction left unmatched. This CDR3 reads CASSPRTGGGTDTQYF. In DNA, the CDR3 is TGCGCCAGCAGCCCTCGGACAGGGGGCGGAACAGATACGCAGTATTTT.

V gene TRBV5-1 combines with J gene TRBJ2-2, with D possibly matching TRBD1 (5 bases). The germline V and J ends were trimmed by 0 bases and 0 bases, with 9 bases remaining between them. Germline lookup yields CDR1 SGHRS and CDR2 YFSETQ. This CDR3 is built from 16 residues. The CDR3 spells CASSLVPGTNTGELFF. In DNA form, the CDR3 reads TGCGCCAGCAGCTTGGTTCCAGGGACGAACACCGGGGAGCTGTTTTTT.

The CDR3 here is CASRGTNSGANVLTF. CDR3 DNA sequence: TGTGCCAGCAGAGGAACAAACTCTGGGGCCAACGTCCTGACTTTC. The chain combines TRBV2 with TRBJ2-6; D gene ambiguous. The CDR3 totals 15 residues. The germline CDR1 and CDR2 sequences are SNHLY and FYNNEI. Trimming took 6 bases from V and 0 from J, leaving 9 bases between them.

CDR3 bases: TGTGCCAGCAGCAACGGGGGGGCCATGTACGAGCAGTACTTC. Translated, it gives CASSNGGAMYEQYF. The chain combines TRBV11-2 with TRBJ2-7; 8 positions agree with TRBD2. V dropped 5 bases and J dropped 4; count of bases not matched to a gene: 7. The CDR3 loop spans 14 amino acids. CDR1 is SGHAT, CDR2 FQNNGV, per germline.

This chain connects TRBV4-3 to TRBJ2-2; D remains ambiguous. CDR3 length: 13 amino acids. V was clipped by 3 bases and J by 3 bases, with 5 bases between them. Looked up from germline, CDR1 is LGHNA and CDR2 is YSLEER. Written as DNA, the CDR3 is TGCGCCAGCAGCCAGCCTTACACCGGGGAGCTGTTTTTT. Translated: CASSQPYTGELFF.

The V call is TRBV10-1, the J call TRBJ1-3; possible D gene TRBD1, 6 bases. From germline, CDR1 is WNHNN and CDR2 SYGVQD (reference sequence). The CDR3 runs to 15 residues. Between the trimmed V and J ends, which lost 5 bases and 3 bases, there was a span of 14 bases. CDR3 sequence reads: CASSPGAQIGNTIYF. The CDR3 DNA is TGCGCCAGCAGTCCGGGGGCCCAAATTGGAAACACCATATATTTT.

The genes are TRBV6-1 and TRBJ1-3; no firm D call. CDR3 length: 13 residues. The germline V gene encodes CDR1 MNHNS and CDR2 SASEGT. The germline V and J ends were trimmed by 8 bases and 0 bases, with 8 bases remaining between them. This chain's CDR3 is CASVAGSGNTIYF. Here the CDR3 DNA reads TGTGCCAGCGTCGCAGGCTCTGGAAACACCATATATTTT.

V and J are TRBV28 and TRBJ1-2; TRBD1 is a possible D gene (5 bases). Per the germline V gene, CDR1 is MDHEN and CDR2 is SYDVKM. V was shortened by 6 bases and J by 1 base, with 21 bases between the two germline ends. The CDR3 covers 17 residues. The CDR3 spells CASRRSSPDILNYGYTF. DNA of the CDR3: TGTGCCAGCAGACGATCTTCCCCGGACATCCTTAACTATGGCTACACCTTC.

This CDR3 reads CASSDEGTGANVLTF. In DNA, the CDR3 is TGTGCCAGCAGTGACGAAGGGACCGGGGCCAACGTCCTGACTTTC. The rearrangement links TRBV6-4 to TRBJ2-6; the D gene could be TRBD1 or TRBD2 (5 bases each). V was cut by 2 bases and J by 4 bases, with 9 bases left in between. Germline V gene lookup returns CDR1 MRHNA and CDR2 SNTAGT. The CDR3 is made up of 15 amino acids.

The gene calls are TRBV7-2 and TRBJ1-3, with a weak D call TRBD1 (6 bases). The CDR3 length is 14 residues. Germline V gene lookup returns CDR1 SGHTA and CDR2 FQGNSA. V shed 2 bases and J shed 4 bases, with 9 bases lying between them. CDR3 in amino acids: CASSLQGSGNTIYF. The CDR3 DNA reads as TGTGCCAGCAGCTTACAGGGGTCAGGAAACACCATATATTTT.

The chain recombines TRBV19 with TRBJ1-2; maybe TRBD1 (5 bases). Trimming stripped 7 bases from V and 8 bases from J, with 20 bases between. This CDR3 comprises 14 residues. The germline V gene encodes CDR1 LNHDA and CDR2 SQIVND (reference sequence). The CDR3 DNA follows: TGTGCCAGTACTTTGCCGGGGGTGAGAGGAGGCTACACCTTC. Its protein is CASTLPGVRGGYTF.